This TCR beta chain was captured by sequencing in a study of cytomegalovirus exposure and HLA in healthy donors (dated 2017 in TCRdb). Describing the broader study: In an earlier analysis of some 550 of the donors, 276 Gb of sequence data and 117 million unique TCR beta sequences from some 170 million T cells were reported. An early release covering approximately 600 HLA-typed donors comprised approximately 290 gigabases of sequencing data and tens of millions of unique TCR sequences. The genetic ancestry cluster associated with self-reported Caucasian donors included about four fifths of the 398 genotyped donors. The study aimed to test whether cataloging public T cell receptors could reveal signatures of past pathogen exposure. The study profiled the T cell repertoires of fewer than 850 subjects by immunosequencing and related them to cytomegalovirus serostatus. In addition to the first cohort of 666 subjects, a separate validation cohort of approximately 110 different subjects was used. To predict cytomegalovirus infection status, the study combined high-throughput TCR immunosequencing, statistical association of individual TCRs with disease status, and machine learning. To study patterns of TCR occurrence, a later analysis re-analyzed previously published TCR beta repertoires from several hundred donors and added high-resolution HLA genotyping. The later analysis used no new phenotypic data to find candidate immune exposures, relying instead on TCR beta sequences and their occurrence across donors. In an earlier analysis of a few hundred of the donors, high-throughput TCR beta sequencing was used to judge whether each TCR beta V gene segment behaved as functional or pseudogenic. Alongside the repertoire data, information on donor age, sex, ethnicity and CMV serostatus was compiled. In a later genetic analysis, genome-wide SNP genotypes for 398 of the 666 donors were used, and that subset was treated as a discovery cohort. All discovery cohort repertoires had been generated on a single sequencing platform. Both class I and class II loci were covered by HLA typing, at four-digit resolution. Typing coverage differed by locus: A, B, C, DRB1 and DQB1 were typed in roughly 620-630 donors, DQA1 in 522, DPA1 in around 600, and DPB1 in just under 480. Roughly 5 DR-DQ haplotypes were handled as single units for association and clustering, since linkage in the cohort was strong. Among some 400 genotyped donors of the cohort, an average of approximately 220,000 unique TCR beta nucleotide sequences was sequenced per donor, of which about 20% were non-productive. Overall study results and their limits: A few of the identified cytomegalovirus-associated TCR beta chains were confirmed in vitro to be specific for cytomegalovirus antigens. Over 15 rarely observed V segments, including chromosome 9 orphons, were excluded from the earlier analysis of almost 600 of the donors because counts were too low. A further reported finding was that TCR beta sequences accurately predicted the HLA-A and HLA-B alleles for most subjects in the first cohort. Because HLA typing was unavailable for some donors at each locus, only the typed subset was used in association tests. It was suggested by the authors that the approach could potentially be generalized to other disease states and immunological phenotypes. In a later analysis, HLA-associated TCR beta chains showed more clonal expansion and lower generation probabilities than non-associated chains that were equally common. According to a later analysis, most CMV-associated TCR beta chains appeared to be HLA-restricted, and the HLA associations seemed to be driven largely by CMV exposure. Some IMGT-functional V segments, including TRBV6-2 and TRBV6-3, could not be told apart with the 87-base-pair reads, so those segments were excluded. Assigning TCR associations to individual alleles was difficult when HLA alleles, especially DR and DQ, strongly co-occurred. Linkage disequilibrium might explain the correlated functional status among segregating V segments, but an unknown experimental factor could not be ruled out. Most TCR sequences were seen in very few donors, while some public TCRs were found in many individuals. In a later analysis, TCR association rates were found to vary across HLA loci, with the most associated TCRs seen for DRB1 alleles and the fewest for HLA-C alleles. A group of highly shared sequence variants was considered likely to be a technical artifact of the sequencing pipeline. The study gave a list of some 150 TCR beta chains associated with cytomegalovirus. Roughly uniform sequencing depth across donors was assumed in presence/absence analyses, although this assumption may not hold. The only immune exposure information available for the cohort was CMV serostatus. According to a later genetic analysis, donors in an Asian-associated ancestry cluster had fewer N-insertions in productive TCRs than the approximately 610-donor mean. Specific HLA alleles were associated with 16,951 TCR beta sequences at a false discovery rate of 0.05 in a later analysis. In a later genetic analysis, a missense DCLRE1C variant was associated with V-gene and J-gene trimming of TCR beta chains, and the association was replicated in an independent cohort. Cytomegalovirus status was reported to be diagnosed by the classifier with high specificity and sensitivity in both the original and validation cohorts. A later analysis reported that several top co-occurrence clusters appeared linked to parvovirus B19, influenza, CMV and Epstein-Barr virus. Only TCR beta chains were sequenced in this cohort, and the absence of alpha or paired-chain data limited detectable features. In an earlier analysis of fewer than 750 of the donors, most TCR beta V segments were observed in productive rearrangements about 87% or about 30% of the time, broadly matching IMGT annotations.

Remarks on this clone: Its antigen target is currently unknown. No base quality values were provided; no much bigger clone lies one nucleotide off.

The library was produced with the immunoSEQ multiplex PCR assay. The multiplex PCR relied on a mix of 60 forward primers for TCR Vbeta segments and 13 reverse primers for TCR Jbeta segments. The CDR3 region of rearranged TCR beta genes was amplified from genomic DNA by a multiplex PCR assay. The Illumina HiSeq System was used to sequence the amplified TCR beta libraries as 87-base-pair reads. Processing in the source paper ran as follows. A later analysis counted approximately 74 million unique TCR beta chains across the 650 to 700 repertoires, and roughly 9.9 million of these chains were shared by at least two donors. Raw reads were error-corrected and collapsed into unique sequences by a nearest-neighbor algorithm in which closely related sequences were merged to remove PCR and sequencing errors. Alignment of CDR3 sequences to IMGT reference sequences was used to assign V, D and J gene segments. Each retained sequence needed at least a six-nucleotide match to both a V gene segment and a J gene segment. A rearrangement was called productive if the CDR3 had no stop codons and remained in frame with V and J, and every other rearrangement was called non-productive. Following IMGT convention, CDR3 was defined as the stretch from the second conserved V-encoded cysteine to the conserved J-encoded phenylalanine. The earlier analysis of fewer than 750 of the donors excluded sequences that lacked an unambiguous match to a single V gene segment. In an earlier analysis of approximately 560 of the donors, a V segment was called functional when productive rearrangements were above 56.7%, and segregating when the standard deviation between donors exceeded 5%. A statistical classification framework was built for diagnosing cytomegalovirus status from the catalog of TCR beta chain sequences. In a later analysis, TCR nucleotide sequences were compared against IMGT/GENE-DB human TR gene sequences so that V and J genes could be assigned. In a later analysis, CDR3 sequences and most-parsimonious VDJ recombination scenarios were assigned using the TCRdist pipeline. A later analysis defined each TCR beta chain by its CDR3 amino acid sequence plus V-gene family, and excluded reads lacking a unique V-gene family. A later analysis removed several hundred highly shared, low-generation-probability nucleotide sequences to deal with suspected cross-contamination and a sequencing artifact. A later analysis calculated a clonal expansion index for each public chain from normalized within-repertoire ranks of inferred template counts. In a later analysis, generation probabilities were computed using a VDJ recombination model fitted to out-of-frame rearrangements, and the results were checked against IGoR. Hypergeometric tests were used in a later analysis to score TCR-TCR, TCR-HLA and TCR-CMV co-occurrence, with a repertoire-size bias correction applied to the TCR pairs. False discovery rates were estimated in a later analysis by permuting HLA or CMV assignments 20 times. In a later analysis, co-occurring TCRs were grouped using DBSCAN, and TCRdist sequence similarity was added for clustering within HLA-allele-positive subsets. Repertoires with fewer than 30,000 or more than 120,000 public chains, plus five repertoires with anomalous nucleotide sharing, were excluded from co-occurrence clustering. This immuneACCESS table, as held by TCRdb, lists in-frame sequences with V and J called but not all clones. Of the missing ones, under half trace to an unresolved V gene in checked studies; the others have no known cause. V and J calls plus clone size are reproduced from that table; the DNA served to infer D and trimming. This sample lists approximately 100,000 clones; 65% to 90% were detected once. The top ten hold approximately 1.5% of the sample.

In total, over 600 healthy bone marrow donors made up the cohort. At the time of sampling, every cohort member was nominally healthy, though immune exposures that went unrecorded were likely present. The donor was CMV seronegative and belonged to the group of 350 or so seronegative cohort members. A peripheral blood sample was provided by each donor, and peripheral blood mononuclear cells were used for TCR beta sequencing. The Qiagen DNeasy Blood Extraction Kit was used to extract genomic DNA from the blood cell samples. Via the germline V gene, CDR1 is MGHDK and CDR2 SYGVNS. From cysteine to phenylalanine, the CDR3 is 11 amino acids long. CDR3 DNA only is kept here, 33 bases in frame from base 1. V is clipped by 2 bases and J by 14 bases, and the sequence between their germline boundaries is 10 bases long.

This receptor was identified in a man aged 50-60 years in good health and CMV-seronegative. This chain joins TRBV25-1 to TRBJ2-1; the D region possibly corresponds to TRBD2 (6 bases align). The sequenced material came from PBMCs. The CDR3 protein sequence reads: CASSEQREEFF. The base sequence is TGTGCCAGCAGTGAACAAAGGGAGGAGTTCTTC.